A selection of T cell receptor beta chains follows, all from one sample in a study of early T cells in non-severe SARS-CoV-2 infection. TCRdb reprocessed the 5' RACE reads with MiXCR, giving one entry per CDR3 protein. The data contain roughly 50,000 distinct CDR3 sequences, around 5.6% of them seen just once; the ten biggest clones take up just over 4.5%. Sequences were obtained from whole blood. These receptors were obtained from an adult who was a healthcare worker with PCR-confirmed SARS-CoV-2 infection or an uninfected control (not recorded which). Both conserved end residues are part of each CDR3. Fields, in order: clone size, J gene, D gene, V gene, CDR3 DNA, CDR3 protein. The D gene is left open where the match is weak. Clone size is not always given. Where it is, it says once, few, many or a class for expanded clones.

clone_size: many; j_call: TRBJ1-1; d_call: .; v_call: TRBV6-5; cdr3_nt: TGTGCCAGCAGTTATAGTGGCCTGAACACTGAAGCTTTCTTT; cdr3_aa: CASSYSGLNTEAFF
clone_size: many; j_call: TRBJ1-3; d_call: .; v_call: TRBV5-4; cdr3_nt: TGTGCCAGCAGCTTGGAAGGGGCGAGCCCTGGAAACACCATATATTTT; cdr3_aa: CASSLEGASPGNTIYF
clone_size: many; j_call: TRBJ1-1; d_call: .; v_call: TRBV6-5; cdr3_nt: TGTGCCAGCAGTTACGGGGAGGGCACTGAAGCTTTCTTT; cdr3_aa: CASSYGEGTEAFF
clone_size: many; j_call: TRBJ2-1; d_call: TRBD2; v_call: TRBV12-3/TRBV12-4; cdr3_nt: TGTGCCAGCAGCCTGGGGGGGGTCGGTAAACATGAGCAGTTCTTC; cdr3_aa: CASSLGGVGKHEQFF
clone_size: few; j_call: TRBJ2-1; d_call: TRBD2; v_call: TRBV5-4; cdr3_nt: TGTGCCAGCAGCCTCCGGACTAGCGGGCCGAGCTCCTACAATGAGCAGTTCTTC; cdr3_aa: CASSLRTSGPSSYNEQFF
clone_size: .; j_call: TRBJ2-7; d_call: TRBD2; v_call: TRBV4-2; cdr3_nt: TGTGCCAGCAGCCCACAAAGAGCGGGAGGGGGGGAGCAGTACTTC; cdr3_aa: CASSPQRAGGGEQYF
clone_size: many; j_call: TRBJ1-1; d_call: .; v_call: TRBV12-3/TRBV12-4; cdr3_nt: TGTGCCAGCAGTTTTCGGCGGGAGATGAACACTGAAGCTTTCTTT; cdr3_aa: CASSFRREMNTEAFF
clone_size: many; j_call: TRBJ1-4; d_call: TRBD1; v_call: TRBV27; cdr3_nt: TGTGCCAGCAGCCAGGGGGCGGGTGAAAAACTGTTTTTT; cdr3_aa: CASSQGAGEKLFF
clone_size: few; j_call: TRBJ1-2; d_call: .; v_call: TRBV7-2; cdr3_nt: TGTGCCAGCAGCTCAGGTGGTAGCAACTATGGCTACACCTTC; cdr3_aa: CASSSGGSNYGYTF
clone_size: .; j_call: TRBJ1-4; d_call: .; v_call: TRBV7-9; cdr3_nt: TGTGCCAGCAGCTTAGGGGGGGCCACGAAAAATGAAAAACTGTTTTTT; cdr3_aa: CASSLGGATKNEKLFF
clone_size: .; j_call: TRBJ2-7; d_call: TRBD1; v_call: TRBV18; cdr3_nt: TGTGCCAGCTCCCGGGACAGGGTAATCTACGAGCAGTACTTC; cdr3_aa: CASSRDRVIYEQYF
clone_size: many; j_call: TRBJ1-5; d_call: .; v_call: TRBV19; cdr3_nt: TGTGCCAGTAGTATTATCGGTGGCAGCAATCAGCCCCAGCATTTT; cdr3_aa: CASSIIGGSNQPQHF
clone_size: few; j_call: TRBJ2-3; d_call: .; v_call: TRBV12-3/TRBV12-4; cdr3_nt: TGTGCCAGCAGTTTAGGGGACACAGATACGCAGTATTTT; cdr3_aa: CASSLGDTDTQYF
clone_size: .; j_call: TRBJ2-7; d_call: TRBD1; v_call: TRBV2; cdr3_nt: TGTGCCAGCAGTGAGGACAGGGCGAAGGAGCAGTACTTC; cdr3_aa: CASSEDRAKEQYF
clone_size: many; j_call: TRBJ1-6; d_call: .; v_call: TRBV10-2; cdr3_nt: TGCGCCAGCAGTGATTGGGCAGCCCGAGTAGGATTAAATTCACCCCTCCACTTT; cdr3_aa: CASSDWAARVGLNSPLHF
clone_size: many; j_call: TRBJ2-1; d_call: TRBD1; v_call: TRBV7-8; cdr3_nt: TGTGCCAGCAGCTTTGACAGGGCATCCTACAATGAGCAGTTCTTC; cdr3_aa: CASSFDRASYNEQFF
clone_size: many; j_call: TRBJ2-7; d_call: TRBD1; v_call: TRBV7-6; cdr3_nt: TGTGCCAGCAGCGAACAGGGGGTGAGACCGTACGAGCAGTACTTC; cdr3_aa: CASSEQGVRPYEQYF
clone_size: many; j_call: TRBJ2-3; d_call: TRBD2; v_call: TRBV7-8; cdr3_nt: TGTGCCAGCAGCTTAGGCCGGGAGGGATCGTGGCAGTATTTT; cdr3_aa: CASSLGREGSWQYF
clone_size: many; j_call: TRBJ2-7; d_call: .; v_call: TRBV7-8; cdr3_nt: TGTGCCAGCAGCTTATCCCCCTTGAGCTCCTACGAGCAGTACTTC; cdr3_aa: CASSLSPLSSYEQYF
clone_size: few; j_call: TRBJ2-3; d_call: TRBD2; v_call: TRBV7-8; cdr3_nt: TGTGCCAGCAGCCGGACTAGCCTCACAGATACGCAGTATTTT; cdr3_aa: CASSRTSLTDTQYF
clone_size: many; j_call: TRBJ2-1; d_call: .; v_call: TRBV18; cdr3_nt: TGTGCCAGCTCTCCGAGCGCCTACAATGAGCAGTTCTTC; cdr3_aa: CASSPSAYNEQFF
clone_size: many; j_call: TRBJ1-1; d_call: .; v_call: TRBV6-6; cdr3_nt: TGTGCCAGCAGCCTAGGTACTGAAGCTTTCTTT; cdr3_aa: CASSLGTEAFF
clone_size: many; j_call: TRBJ1-1; d_call: TRBD1; v_call: TRBV5-4; cdr3_nt: TGTGCCAGCAGCTTAGGGGGCTCGGGAGCTTTCTTT; cdr3_aa: CASSLGGSGAFF
clone_size: many; j_call: TRBJ1-1; d_call: TRBD1; v_call: TRBV6-6; cdr3_nt: TGTGCCAGCAGTCGCGGACAGGGGGCCTCGTCTGAAGTTTTCTTT; cdr3_aa: CASSRGQGASSEVFF
clone_size: many; j_call: TRBJ1-3; d_call: .; v_call: TRBV12-5; cdr3_nt: TGTGCTAGTGGTTTGGACCAATTATACTCTGGAAACACCATATATTTT; cdr3_aa: CASGLDQLYSGNTIYF
clone_size: many; j_call: TRBJ2-1; d_call: TRBD2; v_call: TRBV11-2; cdr3_nt: TGTGCCAGCAGCTTAGGGCTAGCGGGGTATGATGAGCAGTTCTTC; cdr3_aa: CASSLGLAGYDEQFF
clone_size: many; j_call: TRBJ2-3; d_call: .; v_call: TRBV10-3; cdr3_nt: TGTGCCATCAGTAACCCAGATACGCAGTATTTT; cdr3_aa: CAISNPDTQYF
clone_size: .; j_call: TRBJ2-3; d_call: .; v_call: TRBV24-1; cdr3_nt: TGTGCCACCAGTGACCATACAGATACGCAGTATTTT; cdr3_aa: CATSDHTDTQYF
clone_size: many; j_call: TRBJ2-7; d_call: .; v_call: TRBV7-8; cdr3_nt: TGTGCCAGCAGCCGGGCCAGCCGCGGCTACGAGCAGTACTTC; cdr3_aa: CASSRASRGYEQYF
clone_size: few; j_call: TRBJ2-7; d_call: TRBD2; v_call: TRBV7-9; cdr3_nt: TGTGCCAGCAGCTCCTCTGCGGGAGAAGTCCTCTACGAGCAGTACTTC; cdr3_aa: CASSSSAGEVLYEQYF
clone_size: many; j_call: TRBJ2-1; d_call: .; v_call: TRBV2; cdr3_nt: TGTGCCAGCAGTGGTACTGAGCAGTTCTTC; cdr3_aa: CASSGTEQFF
clone_size: many; j_call: TRBJ1-2; d_call: .; v_call: TRBV5-1; cdr3_nt: TGCGCCAGCAGCTTCGGGACACGCGGGACTAACTATGGCTACACCTTC; cdr3_aa: CASSFGTRGTNYGYTF
clone_size: many; j_call: TRBJ1-2; d_call: .; v_call: TRBV30; cdr3_nt: TGTGCCTGGAGTGTATCGGGGGGTATATCTGGCTACACCTTC; cdr3_aa: CAWSVSGGISGYTF
clone_size: many; j_call: TRBJ1-1; d_call: .; v_call: TRBV7-2; cdr3_nt: TGTGCCAGCCAACCCGGACTAGGGGTTGGAGCTTTCTTT; cdr3_aa: CASQPGLGVGAFF
clone_size: many; j_call: TRBJ1-5; d_call: .; v_call: TRBV7-9; cdr3_nt: TGTGCCAGCAGTACAGACCTTAGCAATCAGCCCCAGCATTTT; cdr3_aa: CASSTDLSNQPQHF
clone_size: few; j_call: TRBJ1-2; d_call: TRBD1; v_call: TRBV7-2; cdr3_nt: TGTGCCAGCAGCACCCCGACAGGGGTCTATGGCTACACCTTC; cdr3_aa: CASSTPTGVYGYTF